Presented here are 5 T cell receptor beta chains from one specimen sequenced in a study of human CD4 T cells and Enterobacteriaceae. Memory CD4+ T cells were sorted as all CD4+ cells except CD45RA+CCR7+CD95- naive cells, over 95% pure. Generated by immunoSEQ multiplex PCR, the TCRdb table keeps only in-frame clones and is missing some. The table has fewer than 35,000 clones, more than 80% seen once. The sequencing sample was made of memory CD4+ T cells from blood. All receptors come from a human donor in good health.

This clone appeared once. The genes are TRBV5-5 and TRBJ2-7; D might be TRBD2 (5 bases). The CDR3 runs 15 residues. CDR1 is SGHKS and CDR2 is YYEKEE in the germline V gene (reference sequence). Trimming took 0 bases from V and 5 from J, leaving 15 bases between them. The CDR3 nucleotides read TGTGCCAGCAGCTTGGCGAGGGTCGGATGGGACGAGCAGTACTTC. As protein: CASSLARVGWDEQYF.

V is TRBV6-5 and J is TRBJ2-6, with 7 bases that match TRBD1. The germline V gene has CDR1 MNHEY and CDR2 SVGAGI. This CDR3 contains 15 residues. The junction had 3 bases not matched to a gene; V was cut back by 5 bases and J by 2 bases. For the CDR3, the DNA is TGTGCCAGCAGTCGTGACAGGGCTGGGGCCAACGTCCTGACTTTC. This encodes CASSRDRAGANVLTF.

This rearrangement joins TRBV11-2 to TRBJ2-6; D remains unclear. Per germline, CDR1 SGHAT and CDR2 FQNNGV. V lost 9 bases to trimming and J lost 5 bases, with 17 bases between them. CDR3 length: 15 residues. The CDR3 is CARPAQRSRANVLTF. Written as DNA, the CDR3 is TGTGCCAGACCCGCCCAACGGAGTAGGGCCAACGTCCTGACTTTC.

The chain carries TRBV7-9 and TRBJ2-7; D is perhaps TRBD1 (5 bases). Deletions cut 2 bases from V and 6 bases from J, with 14 bases between. The CDR3 totals 14 residues. Germline CDR1 SEHNR, CDR2 FQNEAQ (reference sequence). As DNA, the CDR3 is TGTGCCAGCAGCTTACGGGCAGGGTTGGGCGAGCAGTACTTC. Protein: CASSLRAGLGEQYF.

This rearrangement joins TRBV7-3 to TRBJ2-2; no clear D. V was trimmed by 1 base and J by 4 bases, leaving 4 bases between them. The CDR3 extends over 13 amino acids. Germline CDR1 reads SGHTA; CDR2 reads FQGTGA. The CDR3 nucleotides are TGTGCCAGCAGCTTAAGCGGCACCGGGGAGCTGTTTTTT. Protein sequence: CASSLSGTGELFF. The complete variable domain, with remaining parts taken from reference TRBV7-3 and TRBJ2-2, reads GAGVSQTPSNKVTEKGKYVELRCDPISGHTALYWYRQSLGQGPEFLIYFQGTGAADDSGLPNDRFFAVRPEGSVSTLKIQRTERGDSAVYLCASSLSGTGELFFGEGSRLTVL.